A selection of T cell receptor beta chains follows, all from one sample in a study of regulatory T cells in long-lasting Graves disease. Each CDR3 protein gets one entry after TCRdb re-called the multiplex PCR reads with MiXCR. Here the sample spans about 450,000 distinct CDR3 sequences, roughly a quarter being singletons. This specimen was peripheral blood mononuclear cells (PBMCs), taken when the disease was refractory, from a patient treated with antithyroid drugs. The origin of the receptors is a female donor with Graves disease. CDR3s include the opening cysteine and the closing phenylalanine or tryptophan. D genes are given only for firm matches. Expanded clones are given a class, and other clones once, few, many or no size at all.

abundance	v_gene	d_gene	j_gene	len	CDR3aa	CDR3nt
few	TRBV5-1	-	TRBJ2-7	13	CASMWDGEYEQYF	TGCGCCAGCATGTGGGATGGTGAATACGAGCAGTACTTC
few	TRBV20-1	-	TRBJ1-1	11	CSAAGDTEAFF	TGCAGTGCTGCAGGTGACACTGAAGCTTTCTTT
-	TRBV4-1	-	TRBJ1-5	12	CASSHPRQPQHF	TGCGCCAGCAGCCACCCACGGCAGCCCCAGCATTTT
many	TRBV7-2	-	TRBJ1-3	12	CASSLGGNTIYF	TGTGCCAGCAGCTTAGGTGGGAACACCATATATTTT
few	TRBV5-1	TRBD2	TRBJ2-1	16	CASSLSMGLAYNEQFF	TGCGCCAGCAGCTTGAGCATGGGACTAGCTTACAATGAGCAGTTCTTC
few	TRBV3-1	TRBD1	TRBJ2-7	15	CASSQEGTGWYEQYF	TGTGCCAGCAGCCAAGAGGGGACAGGGTGGTACGAGCAGTACTTC
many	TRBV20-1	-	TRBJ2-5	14	CSARVRSFQETQYF	TGCAGTGCTAGAGTGCGTAGCTTCCAAGAGACCCAGTACTTC
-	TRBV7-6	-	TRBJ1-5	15	CASSLAADSNQPQHF	TGTGCCAGCAGCTTAGCAGCAGATAGCAATCAGCCCCAGCATTTT
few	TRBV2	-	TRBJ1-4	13	CASESLSNEKLFF	TGTGCCAGCGAGTCTTTGTCTAATGAAAAACTGTTTTTT
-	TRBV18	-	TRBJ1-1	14	CASSTKTGDTEAFF	TGTGCCAGCTCAACAAAAACGGGAGACACTGAAGCTTTCTTT
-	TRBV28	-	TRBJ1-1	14	CTSRDGGQNTEAFF	TGTACCAGCAGGGACGGGGGCCAGAACACTGAAGCTTTCTTT
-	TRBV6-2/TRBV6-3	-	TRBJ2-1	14	CASSDGGSRNEQFF	TGTGCCAGCAGTGATGGTGGTAGCAGAAATGAGCAGTTCTTC
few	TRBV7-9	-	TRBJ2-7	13	CASSRESHYEQYF	TGTGCCAGCAGCCGGGAGTCGCACTACGAGCAGTACTTC
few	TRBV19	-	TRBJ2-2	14	CASSIGRFTGELFF	TGTGCCAGTAGTATAGGGAGGTTTACCGGGGAGCTGTTTTTT
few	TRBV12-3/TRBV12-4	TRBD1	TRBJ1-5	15	CASRGTGGGNQPQHF	TGTGCCAGCAGGGGGACAGGGGGAGGCAATCAGCCCCAGCATTTT
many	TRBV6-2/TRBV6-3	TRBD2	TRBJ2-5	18	CASSYRKGLAGGGETQYF	TGTGCCAGCAGTTACAGGAAGGGACTAGCGGGAGGTGGAGAGACCCAGTACTTC